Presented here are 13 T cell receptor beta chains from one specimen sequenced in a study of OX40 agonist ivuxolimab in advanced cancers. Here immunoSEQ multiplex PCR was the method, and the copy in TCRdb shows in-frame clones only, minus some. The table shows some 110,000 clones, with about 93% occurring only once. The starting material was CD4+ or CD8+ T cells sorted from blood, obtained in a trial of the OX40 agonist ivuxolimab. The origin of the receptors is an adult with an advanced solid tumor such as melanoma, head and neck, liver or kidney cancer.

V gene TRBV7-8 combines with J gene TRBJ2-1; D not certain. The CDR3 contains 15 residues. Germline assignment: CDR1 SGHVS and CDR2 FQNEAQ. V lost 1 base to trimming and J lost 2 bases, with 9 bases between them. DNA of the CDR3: TGTGCCAGCAGCTTAGAGGCGGCTCCCTACAATGAGCAGTTCTTC. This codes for CASSLEAAPYNEQFF.

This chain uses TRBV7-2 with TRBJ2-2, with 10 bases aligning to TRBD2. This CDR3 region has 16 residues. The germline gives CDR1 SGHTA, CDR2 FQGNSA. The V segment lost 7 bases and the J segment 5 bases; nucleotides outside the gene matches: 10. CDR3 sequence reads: CASTPAGGSVTGELFF. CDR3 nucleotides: TGTGCCAGCACTCCAGCGGGAGGGTCCGTGACCGGGGAGCTGTTTTTT.

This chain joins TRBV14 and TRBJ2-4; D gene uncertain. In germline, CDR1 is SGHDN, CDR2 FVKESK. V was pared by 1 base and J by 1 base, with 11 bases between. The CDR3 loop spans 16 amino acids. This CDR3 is CASSQVAEAAKNIQYF. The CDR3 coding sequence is TGTGCCAGCAGCCAAGTGGCTGAGGCGGCCAAAAACATTCAGTACTTC.

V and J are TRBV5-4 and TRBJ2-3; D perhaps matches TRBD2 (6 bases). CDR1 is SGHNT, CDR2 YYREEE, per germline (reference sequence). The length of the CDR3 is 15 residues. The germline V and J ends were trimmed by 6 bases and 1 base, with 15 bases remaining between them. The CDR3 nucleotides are TGTGCCAGCACCCCCGCGGGGTACCGCACAGATACGCAGTATTTT. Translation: CASTPAGYRTDTQYF.

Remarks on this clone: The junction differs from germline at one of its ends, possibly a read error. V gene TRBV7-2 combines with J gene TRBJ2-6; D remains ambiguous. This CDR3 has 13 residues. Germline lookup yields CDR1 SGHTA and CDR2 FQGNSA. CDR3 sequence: CASNLRGANVLTF. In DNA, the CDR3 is TGTGCCAGCAACTTAAGAGGGGCCAACGTCCTGACTTTC.

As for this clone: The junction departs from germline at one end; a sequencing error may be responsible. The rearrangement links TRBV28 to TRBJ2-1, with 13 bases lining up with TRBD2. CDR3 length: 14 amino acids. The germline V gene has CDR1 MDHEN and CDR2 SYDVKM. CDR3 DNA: TGTGCCAGCAGCTCCCCGGGACTAGCGGGAATTATTGTCTTC. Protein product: CASSSPGLAGIIVF.

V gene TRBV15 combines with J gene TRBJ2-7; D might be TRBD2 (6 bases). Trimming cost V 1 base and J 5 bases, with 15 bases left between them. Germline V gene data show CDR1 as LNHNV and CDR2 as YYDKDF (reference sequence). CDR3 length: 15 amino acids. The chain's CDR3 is CATSRGVTGEHEQYF. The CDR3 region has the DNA TGTGCCACCAGCAGAGGAGTGACGGGGGAGCACGAGCAGTACTTC.

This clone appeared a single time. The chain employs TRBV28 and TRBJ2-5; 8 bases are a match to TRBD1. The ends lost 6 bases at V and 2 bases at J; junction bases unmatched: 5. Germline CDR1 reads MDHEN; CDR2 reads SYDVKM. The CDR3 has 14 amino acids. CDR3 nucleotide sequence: TGTGCCAGCAGGCCAGGGGGCCCTCAAGAGACCCAGTACTTC. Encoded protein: CASRPGGPQETQYF.

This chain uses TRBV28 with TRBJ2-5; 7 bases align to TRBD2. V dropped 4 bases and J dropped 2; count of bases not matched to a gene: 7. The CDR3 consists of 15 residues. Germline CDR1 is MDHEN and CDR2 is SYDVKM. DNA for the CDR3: TGTGCCAGCAGTTCCCAGCGGGGCGTTCAAGAGACCCAGTACTTC. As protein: CASSSQRGVQETQYF.

This CDR3 is CSVGPLLYNEQFF. DNA of the CDR3: TGCAGCGTTGGGCCTCTGCTTTACAATGAGCAGTTCTTC. The chain employs TRBV29-1 and TRBJ2-1; D not resolved. Germline V gene data show CDR1 as SQVTM and CDR2 as ANQGSEA. There are 13 residues in the CDR3. V was trimmed by 4 bases and J by 4 bases, leaving 11 bases between them.

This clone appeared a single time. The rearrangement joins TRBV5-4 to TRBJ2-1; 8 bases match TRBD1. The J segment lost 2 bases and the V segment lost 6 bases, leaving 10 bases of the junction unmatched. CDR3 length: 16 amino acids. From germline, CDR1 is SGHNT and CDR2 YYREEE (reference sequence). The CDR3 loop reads CASTSGGQVAYNEQFF. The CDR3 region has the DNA TGTGCCAGCACCTCCGGGGGACAGGTGGCCTACAATGAGCAGTTCTTC.

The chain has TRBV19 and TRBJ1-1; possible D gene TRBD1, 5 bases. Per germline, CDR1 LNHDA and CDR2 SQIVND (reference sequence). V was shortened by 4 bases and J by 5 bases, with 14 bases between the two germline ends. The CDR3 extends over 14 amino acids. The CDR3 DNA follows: TGTGCCAGTAGTACCCTCGTAGAGGGGACTGAAGCTTTCTTT. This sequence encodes CASSTLVEGTEAFF.

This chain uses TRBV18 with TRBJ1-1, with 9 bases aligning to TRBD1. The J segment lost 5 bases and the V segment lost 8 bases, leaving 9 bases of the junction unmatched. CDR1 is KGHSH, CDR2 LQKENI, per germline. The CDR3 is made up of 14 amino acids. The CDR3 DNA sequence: TGTGCCAGCGTACGGGACAGGGCGGGAACTGAAGCTTTCTTT. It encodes CASVRDRAGTEAFF.